This TCR beta chain was found in a study of blood T cell repertoires in COVID-19. Study-level information: The analysed material was cDNA or gDNA that came from T cells, B-cell-depleted T cells, or PBMCs.

Germline V gives CDR1 MNHEY, CDR2 SVGAGI. Trimming stripped 10 bases from V and 5 bases from J, with 14 bases between. The CDR3 has 12 residues. Authors' methods: Amplifying reference gene primers gave estimates of nucleated cell counts. This table comes from immunoSEQ multiplex PCR, and its TCRdb copy is limited to in-frame clones, with some not included. V, J and clone size are those of that table, while D and trimming were read from the DNA. The table shows about 83,000 clones, with 80% to 90% occurring only once. This clone was seen a handful of times. This chain uses TRBV6-5 with TRBJ1-2; D is perhaps TRBD1 (6 bases). The sample comprised peripheral blood. This clonotype was obtained from a woman older than 75 with acute or convalescent COVID-19. The CDR3 coding sequence is TGTGCCACCTCGGGGGGGACATATGGCTACACCTTC. Residues: CATSGGTYGYTF.